Listed here is a single T cell receptor (beta chain). The antigen it recognizes is unknown. Base qualities were left out, and no much larger clone turns up one base away. Libraries were prepared through the immunoSEQ multiplex PCR assay. For the multiplex PCR, a mixture combining 60 forward primers for TCR Vbeta segments and 13 reverse primers for TCR Jbeta segments was used. The CDR3 region of rearranged TCR beta genes was amplified from genomic DNA by a multiplex PCR assay. Amplified TCR beta libraries were sequenced as 87-base-pair reads on the Illumina HiSeq System. On the study's bioinformatics: A later analysis counted some 74 million unique TCR beta chains across the 666 repertoires, and some 11 million of these chains were shared by at least two donors. Raw reads were error-corrected and collapsed into unique sequences by a nearest-neighbor algorithm in which closely related sequences were merged to remove PCR and sequencing errors. To assign V, D and J gene segments, CDR3 sequences were aligned to IMGT reference sequences. Each retained sequence needed at least a six-nucleotide match to both a V gene segment and a J gene segment. Rearrangements were classified as productive when the CDR3 lacked stop codons and remained in frame with V and J, and all other rearrangements were classified as non-productive. CDR3 was defined by IMGT convention, running from the second conserved V-encoded cysteine to the conserved J-encoded phenylalanine. In an earlier analysis of roughly 610 of the donors, sequences lacking an unambiguous match to a single V gene segment were excluded. In an earlier analysis of about 590 of the donors, a V segment was called functional when productive rearrangements were above 56.7%, and segregating when the standard deviation between donors exceeded 5%. To diagnose cytomegalovirus status from the catalog of TCR beta chain sequences, a statistical classification framework was built. V and J gene assignment, in a later analysis, came from comparing TCR nucleotide sequences with IMGT/GENE-DB human TR gene sequences. In a later analysis, CDR3 sequences and most-parsimonious VDJ recombination scenarios were assigned using the TCRdist pipeline. In a later analysis, each TCR beta chain was defined by its CDR3 amino acid sequence together with its V-gene family, and reads lacking a unique V-gene family were excluded. In a later analysis, approximately 640 highly shared, low-generation-probability nucleotide sequences were removed to address suspected cross-contamination and a sequencing artifact. For each public chain, a later analysis derived a clonal expansion index from normalized ranks of inferred template counts within each repertoire. In a later analysis, generation probabilities were computed using a VDJ recombination model fitted to out-of-frame rearrangements, and the results were checked against IGoR. Hypergeometric tests were used in a later analysis to score TCR-TCR, TCR-HLA and TCR-CMV co-occurrence, with a repertoire-size bias correction applied to the TCR pairs. To estimate false discovery rates, a later analysis permuted the HLA or CMV assignments 20 times. In a later analysis, co-occurring TCRs were grouped with DBSCAN, and TCRdist sequence similarity was added when clustering was performed within HLA-allele-positive subsets. Co-occurrence clustering excluded repertoires with fewer than 30,000 or more than 120,000 public chains, plus five with anomalous nucleotide sharing. Entries here come from immuneACCESS through TCRdb and include only in-frame sequences with V and J called. Some clones fail to appear in such tables; in the studies checked, an unresolved V gene covers under half of the shortfall, and the cause of the remainder is unknown. V and J calls and clone size are given by that table; D and trimming were obtained from the DNA. For this sample the table gives about 18,000 clones, of which approximately 68% were detected only once. More than 3% of the sample is taken by the ten largest.

The data were taken from a study of cytomegalovirus exposure and HLA in healthy donors (dated by TCRdb to about 2017). In terms of the full investigation: According to an earlier analysis of 587 of the donors, 150 million to 200 million T cells yielded 120 million or so unique TCR beta sequences and 276 Gb of sequence data. Roughly 320 gigabases of sequencing data and tens of millions of unique TCR sequences made up an early release that covered 500 to 700 HLA-typed donors. Of the 350 to 400 genotyped donors, about 80% fell in the genetic ancestry cluster associated with self-reported Caucasian donors. The study aimed to test whether signatures of past pathogen exposure could be identified by cataloging public T cell receptors. The study used immunosequencing to profile the T cell repertoires of 600 to 850 subjects and linked those repertoires to cytomegalovirus serostatus. In addition to the first cohort of 650 to 800 subjects, a separate validation cohort of approximately 130 different subjects was used. The study combined high-throughput TCR immunosequencing, statistical association of individual TCRs with disease status, and machine learning to predict cytomegalovirus infection status. A later analysis re-analyzed previously published TCR beta repertoires from about 730 donors and added high-resolution HLA genotyping to study TCR occurrence patterns. Rather than using new phenotypic data, the later analysis identified candidate immune exposures from TCR beta sequences and from how often those sequences occurred across donors. To decide whether each TCR beta V gene segment behaved as functional or pseudogenic, an earlier analysis of some 600 of the donors relied on high-throughput TCR beta sequencing. Donor age, sex, ethnicity and CMV serostatus were collected together with the repertoire data. Genome-wide SNP genotypes for about 55% of the roughly 670 donors were used in a later genetic analysis, which treated that subset as a discovery cohort. Every repertoire in the discovery cohort had been generated on one and the same sequencing platform. Both class I and class II loci were covered by HLA typing, at four-digit resolution. The number of donors typed differed by locus, with roughly 629-640 for A, B, C, DRB1 and DQB1, around 560 for DQA1, 606 for DPA1, and roughly 450 for DPB1. Roughly 5 DR-DQ haplotypes were handled as single units for association and clustering because linkage in the cohort was strong. Among some 410 genotyped donors of the cohort, an average of approximately 230,000 unique TCR beta nucleotide sequences were sequenced per donor, approximately 20% of them non-productive. The research as a whole found: Compared with equally common non-associated chains, HLA-associated TCR beta chains in a later analysis were more clonally expanded and had lower generation probabilities. This cohort had only TCR beta chains sequenced, and the lack of alpha or paired-chain data limited which features could be detected. Across donors, most TCR sequences were observed very rarely, whereas some public TCRs were present in many individuals. Roughly uniform sequencing depth across donors was assumed in presence/absence analyses, although this assumption may not hold. Because HLA typing was missing for some donors at each locus, association tests included only the typed subset. In vitro tests confirmed that a few of the cytomegalovirus-associated TCR beta chains recognize cytomegalovirus antigens. A later analysis found that TCR association rates varied across HLA loci, with DRB1 alleles showing the most associated TCRs and HLA-C alleles the fewest. Correlated functional status among segregating V segments might be attributable to linkage disequilibrium, but an unknown experimental factor could not be ruled out. Some IMGT-functional V segments, including TRBV6-2 and TRBV6-3, could not be told apart with the 87-base-pair reads, so those segments were excluded. The classifier was reported to diagnose cytomegalovirus status with high specificity and sensitivity in both the original cohort and the validation cohort. Several of the top co-occurrence clusters appeared to be linked to parvovirus B19, influenza, CMV and Epstein-Barr virus, according to a later analysis. A further reported finding was that TCR beta sequences accurately predicted the HLA-A and HLA-B alleles for most subjects in the first cohort. According to the authors, the approach could potentially be generalized to other disease states and immunological phenotypes. The earlier analysis of approximately 560 of the donors excluded 15 to 20 rarely observed V segments, including chromosome 9 orphons, because counts were too low. In a later genetic analysis, a missense DCLRE1C variant was associated with V-gene and J-gene trimming of TCR beta chains, and the association was replicated in an independent cohort. A later analysis found that most CMV-associated TCR beta chains appeared HLA-restricted, with HLA associations seemingly driven largely by CMV exposure. In an earlier analysis of some 500 of the donors, most TCR beta V segments were observed in productive rearrangements about 90% or about 30% of the time, broadly matching IMGT annotations. In a later genetic analysis, fewer N-insertions in productive TCRs were reported among donors in an Asian-associated ancestry cluster than the roughly 670-donor mean. When HLA alleles, especially DR and DQ, strongly co-occurred, TCR associations were difficult to assign to individual alleles. A group of highly shared sequence variants was considered likely to be a technical artifact of the sequencing pipeline. A later analysis associated 15,000 to 20,000 TCR beta sequences with specific HLA alleles at a false discovery rate of 0.05. A total of fewer than 200 TCR beta chains were listed by the study as associated with cytomegalovirus. For the cohort, immune exposure information was limited to CMV serostatus.

The CDR3 sequence holds 14 residues, the cysteine and phenylalanine included. Of the read, only the CDR3 DNA is kept; its 42 bases are in frame from base 1. CDR1 and CDR2, per the germline V gene (reference sequence), are GTSNPN and SVGIG. Trimming takes 3 bases off V and 3 bases off J; junction bases not matched to a gene: 7. The cohort was made up of approximately 670 healthy bone marrow donors. At the time of sampling, all cohort members were nominally healthy, though unrecorded immune exposures were likely present. The donor tested CMV seronegative, placing the donor among the 350 or so seronegative members of the cohort. A peripheral blood sample was collected from each donor, and TCR beta sequencing was performed on peripheral blood mononuclear cells. The Qiagen DNeasy Blood Extraction Kit was used to extract genomic DNA from the blood cell samples.

This chain joins TRBV30 to TRBJ1-2; TRBD1 matches 7 bases in the middle. The specimen was PBMCs. The source is a man aged 18 to 30 in good health and CMV-seronegative. The CDR3 protein: CAWRYKGADYGYTF. The nucleotides are TGTGCCTGGAGATATAAGGGGGCGGACTATGGCTACACCTTC.